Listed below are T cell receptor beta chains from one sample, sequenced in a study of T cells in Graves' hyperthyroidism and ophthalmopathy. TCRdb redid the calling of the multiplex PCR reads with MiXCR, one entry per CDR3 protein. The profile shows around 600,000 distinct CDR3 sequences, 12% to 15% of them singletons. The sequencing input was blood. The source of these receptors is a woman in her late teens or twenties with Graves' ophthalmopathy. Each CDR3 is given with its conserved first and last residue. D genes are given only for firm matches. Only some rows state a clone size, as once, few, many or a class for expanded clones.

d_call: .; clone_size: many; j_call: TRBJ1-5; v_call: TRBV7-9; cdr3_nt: TGTGCCAGCAGCTATTGGGGCCTGAATAGCAATCAGCCCCAGCATTTT; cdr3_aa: CASSYWGLNSNQPQHF
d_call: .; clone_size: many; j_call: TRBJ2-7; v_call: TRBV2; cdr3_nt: TGTGCCAGCAGCAAATACAGGGGAGGAACCTACGAGCAGTACTTC; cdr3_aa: CASSKYRGGTYEQYF
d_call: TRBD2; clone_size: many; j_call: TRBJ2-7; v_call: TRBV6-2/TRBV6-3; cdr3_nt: TGTGCCAGCAGTTACCCCGAGGAGCGGGGGAGCTCCTACGAGCAGTACTTC; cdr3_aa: CASSYPEERGSSYEQYF
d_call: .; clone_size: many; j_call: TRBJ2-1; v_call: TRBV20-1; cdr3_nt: TGCAGTGCCAATGAGAGTCCGGGACAAAGGTCGGGATACAATGAGCAGTTCTTC; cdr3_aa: CSANESPGQRSGYNEQFF
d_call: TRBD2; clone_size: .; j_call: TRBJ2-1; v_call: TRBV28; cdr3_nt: TGTGCCAGCAGCTCACTTAGCGGGAGACCCTCCTACAATGAGCAGTTCTTC; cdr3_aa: CASSSLSGRPSYNEQFF
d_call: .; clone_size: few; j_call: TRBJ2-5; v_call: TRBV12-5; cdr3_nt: TGTGCTAGTGGTGAGACAGGTTTAAGAGGAGAGACCCAGTACTTC; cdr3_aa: CASGETGLRGETQYF
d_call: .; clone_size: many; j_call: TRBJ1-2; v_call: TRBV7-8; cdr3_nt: TGTGCCAGCAGCCCTCGGGGGGCAGATGGCTACACCTTC; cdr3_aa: CASSPRGADGYTF
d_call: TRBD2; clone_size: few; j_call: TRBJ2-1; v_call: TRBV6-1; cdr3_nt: TGTGCCAGCACGGGGAGCGGGAGTGCTCGGGGGCAGTTCTTC; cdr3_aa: CASTGSGSARGQFF
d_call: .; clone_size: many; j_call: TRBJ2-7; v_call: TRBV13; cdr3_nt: TGTGCCAGCAGCTCCCGACTGGAATCCGAGCAGTACTTC; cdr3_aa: CASSSRLESEQYF
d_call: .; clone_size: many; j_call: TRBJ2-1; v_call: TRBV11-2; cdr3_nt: TGTGCCAGCAGCTTAGTTATGGGGTTTAGGAATGAGCAGTTCTTC; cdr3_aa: CASSLVMGFRNEQFF
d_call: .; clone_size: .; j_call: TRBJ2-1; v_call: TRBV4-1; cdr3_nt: TGCGCCAGCAGCCAAGTCAATAGGGGGGTACCTGGGCAGTTCTTC; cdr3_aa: CASSQVNRGVPGQFF
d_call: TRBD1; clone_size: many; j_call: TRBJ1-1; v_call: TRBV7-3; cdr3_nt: TGTGCCAGCAGCCCCCAGGGGGCCCAGGGTCTCACTGAAGCTTTCTTT; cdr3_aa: CASSPQGAQGLTEAFF
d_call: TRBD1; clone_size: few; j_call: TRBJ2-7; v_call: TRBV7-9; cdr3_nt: TGTGCCAGCAGCCTTCGGGGACAGGGCGCCTACGAGCAGTACTTC; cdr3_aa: CASSLRGQGAYEQYF
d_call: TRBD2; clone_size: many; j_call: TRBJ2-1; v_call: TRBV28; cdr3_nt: TGTGCCAGCAGTTTCATACTAGCGGGAGTCTACAATGAGCAGTTCTTC; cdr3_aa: CASSFILAGVYNEQFF
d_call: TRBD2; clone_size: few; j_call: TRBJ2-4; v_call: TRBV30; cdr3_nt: TGTGCCTGGAAACTTGGGGGAGGGGTCAAAAACATTCAGTACTTC; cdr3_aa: CAWKLGGGVKNIQYF
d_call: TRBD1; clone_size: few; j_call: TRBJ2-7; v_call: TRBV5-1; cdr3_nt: TGCGCCAGCAGCTCGAGGCCCGGGACAGGGGCGAGGGAGCAGTACTTC; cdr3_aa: CASSSRPGTGAREQYF
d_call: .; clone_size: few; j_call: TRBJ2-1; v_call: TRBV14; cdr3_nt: TGTGCCAGCAGCCCCGAGGCGTACAAGAACAATGAGCAGTTCTTC; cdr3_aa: CASSPEAYKNNEQFF
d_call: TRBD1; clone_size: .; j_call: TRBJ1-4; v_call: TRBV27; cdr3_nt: TGTGCCAGCAGTTTATCTCCTACAGGGGTTTTTTTTGAAAAACTGTTTTTT; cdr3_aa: CASSLSPTGVFFEKLFF
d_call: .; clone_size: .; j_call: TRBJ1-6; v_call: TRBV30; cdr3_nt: TGTGCCTGGAGTGTAAAGGGGTTCTATAATTCACCCCTCCACTTT; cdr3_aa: CAWSVKGFYNSPLHF
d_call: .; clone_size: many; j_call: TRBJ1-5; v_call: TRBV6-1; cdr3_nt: TGTGCCAGCAGCCCGGGGACAAATGACAATCAGCCCCAGCATTTT; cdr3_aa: CASSPGTNDNQPQHF
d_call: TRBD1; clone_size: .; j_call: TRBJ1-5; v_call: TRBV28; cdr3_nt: TGTGCCAGCAGCTTCACAACAGGGGCAGGACAGCCCCAGCATTTT; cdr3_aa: CASSFTTGAGQPQHF